This T cell receptor beta chain was documented in a study of T cell responses to AZD1222 COVID-19 vaccine. Study-wide background: Second-dose recipients at about 4 or about 12 weeks were treated as one pooled group.

Worth noting for this clone: Its antigen is as yet unknown.

Per germline, CDR1 SGDLS and CDR2 YYNGEE. There are 17 residues in the CDR3. Trimming pared 4 bases from V and 0 bases from J, leaving 17 bases between. General study points: Nearly half of spike-specific TCRs reportedly go after variant regions that carry no mutations.

Generated by immunoSEQ multiplex PCR, the TCRdb table keeps only in-frame clones and is missing some. The table records 95,000 or so clones, 85% to 90% of them present only once. The J gene is TRBJ1-3, the V gene TRBV9; tentatively, D is TRBD1 (5 bases). The source is an adult in good health. The sample consisted of peripheral blood, taken on day 0 of AZD1222 vaccination. In nucleotides, the CDR3 is TGTGCCAGCAGCCGGGGGGGTGGTACCAGCTCTGGAAACACCATATATTTT. Translating it yields CASSRGGGTSSGNTIYF.